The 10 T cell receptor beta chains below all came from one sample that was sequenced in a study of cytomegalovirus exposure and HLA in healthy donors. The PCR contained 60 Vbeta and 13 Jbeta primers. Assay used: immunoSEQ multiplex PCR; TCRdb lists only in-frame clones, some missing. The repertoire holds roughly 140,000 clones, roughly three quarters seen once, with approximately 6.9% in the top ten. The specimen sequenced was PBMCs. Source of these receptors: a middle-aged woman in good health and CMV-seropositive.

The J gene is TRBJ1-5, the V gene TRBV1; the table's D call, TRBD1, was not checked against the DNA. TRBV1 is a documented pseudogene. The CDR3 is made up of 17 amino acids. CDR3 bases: TGCACCAGCAGCCAAGACGGCACAGGGGATAGCAATCAGCCCCAGCATTTT. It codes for CTSSQDGTGDSNQPQHF.

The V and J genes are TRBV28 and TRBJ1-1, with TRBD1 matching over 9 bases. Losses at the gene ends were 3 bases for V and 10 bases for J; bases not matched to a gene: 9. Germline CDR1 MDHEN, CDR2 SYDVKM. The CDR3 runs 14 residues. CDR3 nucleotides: TGTGCCAGCAGTTTGCTGGACAGGGGAGCGAGAGCTTTCTTT. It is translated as CASSLLDRGARAFF.

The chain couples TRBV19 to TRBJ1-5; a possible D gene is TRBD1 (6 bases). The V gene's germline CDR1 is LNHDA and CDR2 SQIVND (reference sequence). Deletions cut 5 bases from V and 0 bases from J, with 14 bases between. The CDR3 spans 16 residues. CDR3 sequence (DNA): TGTGCCAGTAGTCTGACAGGAGATTATAGCAATCAGCCCCAGCATTTT. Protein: CASSLTGDYSNQPQHF.

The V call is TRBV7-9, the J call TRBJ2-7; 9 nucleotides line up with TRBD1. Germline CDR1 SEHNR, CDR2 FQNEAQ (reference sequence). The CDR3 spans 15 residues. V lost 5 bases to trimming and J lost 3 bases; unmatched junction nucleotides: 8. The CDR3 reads CASSRRDRGNYEQYF. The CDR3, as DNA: TGTGCCAGCAGCAGACGAGACAGGGGGAACTACGAGCAGTACTTC.

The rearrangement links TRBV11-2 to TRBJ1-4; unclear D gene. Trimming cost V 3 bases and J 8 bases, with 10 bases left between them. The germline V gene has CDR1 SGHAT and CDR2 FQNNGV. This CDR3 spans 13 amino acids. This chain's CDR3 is CASSLGGKEKLFF. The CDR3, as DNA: TGTGCCAGCAGCTTGGGCGGGAAGGAAAAACTGTTTTTT.

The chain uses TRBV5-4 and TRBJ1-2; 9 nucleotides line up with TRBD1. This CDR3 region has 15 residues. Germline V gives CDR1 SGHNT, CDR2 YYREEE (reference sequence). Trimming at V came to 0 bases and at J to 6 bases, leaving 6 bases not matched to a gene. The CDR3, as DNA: TGTGCCAGCAGCTTGGACAGGGGGCCAGCGAATGGCTACACCTTC. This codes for CASSLDRGPANGYTF.

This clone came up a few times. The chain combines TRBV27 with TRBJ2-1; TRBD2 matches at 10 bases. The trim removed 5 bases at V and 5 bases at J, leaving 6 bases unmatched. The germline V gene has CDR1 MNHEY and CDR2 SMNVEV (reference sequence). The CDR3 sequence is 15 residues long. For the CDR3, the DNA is TGTGCCAGCAGTCTCAGGACTAGCGGAGACAATGAGCAGTTCTTC. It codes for CASSLRTSGDNEQFF.

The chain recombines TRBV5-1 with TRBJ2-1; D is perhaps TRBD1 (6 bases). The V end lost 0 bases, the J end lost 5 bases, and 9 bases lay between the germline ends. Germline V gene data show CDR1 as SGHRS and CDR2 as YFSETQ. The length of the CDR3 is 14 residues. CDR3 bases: TGCGCCAGCAGCTTGGAAGGACAGCACAATGAGCAGTTCTTC. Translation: CASSLEGQHNEQFF.

The chain's CDR3 is CASGLGNLQGSEKLFF. The CDR3 coding sequence is TGTGCTAGTGGTTTGGGAAATCTCCAGGGCAGCGAAAAACTGTTTTTT. The chain has TRBV12-5 and TRBJ1-4; D perhaps matches TRBD1 (5 bases). Germline V CDR1 and CDR2: LGHNT, FRNRAP. The CDR3 is made up of 16 amino acids. The V end lost 1 base, the J end lost 8 bases, and 17 bases lay between the germline ends.

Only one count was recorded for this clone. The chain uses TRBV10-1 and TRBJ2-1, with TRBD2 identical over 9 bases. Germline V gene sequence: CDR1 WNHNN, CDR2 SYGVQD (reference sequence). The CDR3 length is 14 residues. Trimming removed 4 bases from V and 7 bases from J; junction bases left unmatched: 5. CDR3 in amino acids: CASSVAGEDNEQFF. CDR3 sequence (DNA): TGCGCCAGCAGTGTAGCGGGGGAGGATAATGAGCAGTTCTTC.